One and the same sample provided the 6 T cell receptor beta chains below, sequenced in a study of T cell responses to AZD1222 COVID-19 vaccine. The repertoire was sequenced with immunoSEQ multiplex PCR; TCRdb's copy has only in-frame clones and lacks some. The sample lists around 150,000 clones; roughly 94% were seen once. The sequencing used peripheral blood, collected on day 0 of AZD1222 vaccination. The receptors here all came from an adult in good health.

The chain couples TRBV6-5 to TRBJ1-6; TRBD1 matches 9 bases. Trimming at V came to 7 bases and at J to 6 bases, leaving 7 bases not matched to a gene. Germline-derived CDR1 and CDR2 are MNHEY and SVGAGI. CDR3 length equals 15 residues. The CDR3 sequence is CASNLGQGFNSPLHF. CDR3 nucleotides: TGTGCCAGCAACCTAGGACAGGGGTTTAATTCACCCCTCCACTTT.

The chain recombines TRBV5-3 with TRBJ1-4; no definite D call. TRBV5-3 is annotated as an ORF whose role is uncertain. CDR3 length: 17 residues. The V end lost 2 bases, the J end lost 4 bases, and 18 bases lay between the germline ends. CDR3 loop: CARSFCWEPPDNEKLFF. The CDR3 DNA sequence: TGTGCCAGAAGCTTCTGCTGGGAACCCCCAGATAATGAAAAACTGTTTTTT.

The chain combines TRBV28 with TRBJ2-5; no clear D. The CDR3 runs to 12 residues. CDR1 and CDR2 from the germline V gene are MDHEN and SYDVKM. Trimming pared 7 bases from V and 5 bases from J, leaving 11 bases between. The CDR3 sequence is CASKDGGETQYF. Here the CDR3 DNA reads TGTGCCAGCAAGGACGGTGGGGAGACCCAGTACTTC. The whole variable domain, remainder taken from reference TRBV28 and TRBJ2-5, is DVKVTQSSRYLVKRTGEKVFLECVQDMDHENMFWYRQDPGLGLRLIYFSYDVKMKEKGDIPEGYSVSREKKERFSLILESASTNQTSMYLCASKDGGETQYFGPGTRLLVL.

V and J are TRBV14 and TRBJ1-6, with TRBD1 matching 8 bases. The CDR3 consists of 14 residues. Germline loops: CDR1 SGHDN, CDR2 FVKESK. With 1 base clipped from V and 9 bases from J, the junction kept 2 bases outside the gene matches. This CDR3 reads CASSQATGGSPLHF. The CDR3, as DNA: TGTGCCAGCAGCCAAGCAACAGGGGGTTCACCCCTCCACTTT.

This clone is a singleton in its sample. This sequence joins TRBV28 and TRBJ1-3; the D gene is possibly TRBD1 (5 bases). Germline V gene lookup returns CDR1 MDHEN and CDR2 SYDVKM. CDR3 length: 14 amino acids. With 8 bases removed from V and 0 bases from J, the gap between germline ends came to 11 bases. The CDR3 DNA follows: TGTGCCAGCCGGGACTGGGCCTCTGGAAACACCATATATTTT. It encodes CASRDWASGNTIYF.

This chain uses TRBV15 with TRBJ2-1, with unresolved D. The CDR3 is 12 residues long. Trimming stripped 0 bases from V and 10 bases from J, with 7 bases between. Germline CDR1 LNHNV, CDR2 YYDKDF (reference sequence). CDR3 coding DNA: TGTGCCACCAGCAGAGATCGGAACGAGCAGTTCTTC. Translating gives CATSRDRNEQFF.